This paragraph reports one TCR beta chain. Its antigen is still unknown. Naive, central memory, regulatory and stem cell-like memory cells within the CD4+ compartment were sorted using CD45RO/CCR7/CD25/CD127/CD95/CD27. The data were obtained in a study of beta chain features in type 1 diabetes. Findings and limits, study-wide: Sequencing from cDNA could over-represent high-TCR-expressing cells. Type 1 diabetes patients had TCRB CDR3s that were shorter (moderately but significantly so) in all four CD4+ subsets.

Sequenced material consisted of expressed TCRB transcripts (all of the isolated RNA was reverse transcribed). Deep immunoSEQ sequencing covered naive, central memory and regulatory T cell samples. Profiling relied on immunoSEQ multiplex PCR, and the TCRdb table lists in-frame clones only, not all of them. The data contain 300,000 to 350,000 clones, 20% of them singletons. Per the germline V gene, CDR1 is SGHRS and CDR2 is YFSETQ. V dropped 4 bases and J dropped 3; count of bases not matched to a gene: 7. The CDR3 consists of 14 residues. Sequences were obtained from naive CD4+ T cells from blood. The sequence came from a woman between 18 and 30 years old in good health. The chain combines TRBV5-1 with TRBJ2-7; TRBD1 matches at 7 bases. CDR3: CASSPWTGNYEQYF. The CDR3 nucleotides read TGCGCCAGCAGCCCCTGGACAGGCAACTACGAGCAGTACTTC.